The following is a TCR beta chain sequence with its context. Its antigen is not known. The entry originates in a study of CD4 T cells in relation to SARS-CoV-2 and coronaviruses. V dropped 4 bases and J dropped 2 bases, with 15 bases sitting between them. The CDR3 length is 14 residues. Germline-derived CDR1 and CDR2 are SQVTM and ANQGSEA. Measured with immunoSEQ multiplex PCR; TCRdb has only the in-frame clones, and not every one. Of around 41,000 clones listed, over 75% were seen once; the top ten hold 1% to 1.5%. This receptor was identified in an adult with COVID-19. Sequenced sample: naive CD4+ T cells from PBMCs, cultured in vitro. Subset meaning: naive CD4+ T cells isolated by negative enrichment. V usage is TRBV29-1 and J usage is TRBJ2-7; possibly TRBD2 for D (6 bases). The CDR3 sequence: CSVVGGKQAYEQYF. In nucleotides, the CDR3 is TGCAGCGTTGTCGGCGGGAAGCAGGCCTACGAGCAGTACTTC.